This T cell receptor (beta chain) was found in a study of shared clonotypes between healthy human individuals. Overall study: Plates per donor: three CD4 naive, three CD4 memory, two CD8 naive, one CD8 memory.

In regard to this clone: The antigen is undetermined.

General observations from the study: Researchers sampled only blood; tissue repertoires likely differ.

It was about 210 ng DNA, about 30,000 T cell genomes, that sorted-subset replicate PCRs used. The assay was immunoSEQ multiplex PCR, and TCRdb's table has in-frame clones only and misses some. The data show millions of clones, about 95% seen once. Memory CD4+ cells were the fraction left after CD45RA+ naive selection. Sequencing used naive CD4+ T cells sorted from blood. The subset denotes: CD45RA+ positively selected. The TCR comes from a man aged 18 to 30 in good health.

This CDR3 is CASSMGDGRDEQYF. Here the CDR3 DNA reads TGTGCCAGTAGTATGGGAGACGGCCGGGACGAGCAGTACTTC. The chain combines TRBV19 with TRBJ2-7, with D possibly TRBD2 on 5 matching bases. The germline V and J ends were trimmed by 3 bases and 5 bases, with 14 bases remaining between them. Germline assignment: CDR1 LNHDA and CDR2 SQIVND (reference sequence). This CDR3 region has 14 residues.